This T cell receptor (beta chain) stems from a study of T cells in Graves' hyperthyroidism and ophthalmopathy. The source material, RNA transcripts, was used to amplify TCR beta CDR3 regions. RT-PCR in the first round (using the HTBI primer set) targeted the TCR CDR3. TCRdb re-called the multiplex PCR reads with MiXCR, one entry per CDR3 protein. The sample carries roughly 350,000 distinct CDR3 sequences, roughly an eighth recorded once. This clonotype was picked up a small number of times. Sample: blood. The clonotype originates from a woman in her thirties or forties with Graves' ophthalmopathy.

The CDR3 spells CASVLAGAYEQYF. The DNA for the CDR3 is TGTGCCAGCGTACTAGCGGGGGCCTACGAGCAGTACTTC. The chain has TRBV7-2 and TRBJ2-7; 11 bases are shared with TRBD2. The CDR3 loop spans 13 amino acids. The germline gives CDR1 SGHTA, CDR2 FQGNSA. J was trimmed by 2 bases and V by 8 bases; bases with no gene match: 2.